A selection of T cell receptor beta chains follows, all from one sample in a study of T cell responses to AZD1222 COVID-19 vaccine. Clones were read by immunoSEQ multiplex PCR, and TCRdb kept only the in-frame ones, dropping some. Here the sample spans some 130,000 clones, about 94% being singletons. This specimen consisted of peripheral blood, obtained on day 0 of AZD1222 vaccination. Receptors were obtained from an adult in good health. Both conserved end residues are part of each CDR3. Expanded clones get a size class; other rows say once, few or many, or leave the size out.

v_call,clone_size,j_call,cdr3_aa
TRBV18,few,TRBJ2-1,CASSLRDRVSYNEQFF
TRBV30,NA,TRBJ1-1,CAWSARGLIEAFF
TRBV10-3,NA,TRBJ1-2,CAISEGGVANYGYTF
TRBV11-2,NA,TRBJ2-7,CASSLLPSGEQYF
TRBV5-1,NA,TRBJ2-5,CASSFPPNSGVDQETQYF
TRBV28,NA,TRBJ1-6,CASGLDREVLSPLHF
TRBV6-5,NA,TRBJ2-3,CASSYMALQDTQYF
TRBV29-1,once,TRBJ2-5,CSVGLPGSQETQYF
TRBV5-1,NA,TRBJ1-3,CASSLGIDRGNTIYF
TRBV7-9,NA,TRBJ1-5,CASSSSTSNQPQHF
TRBV25-1,NA,TRBJ1-3,CASRDRILGNTIYF
TRBV5-1,NA,TRBJ1-6,CASSLGLGQGGSPLHF
TRBV6-5,NA,TRBJ1-2,CASSYQEGGWYGYTF
TRBV11-2,NA,TRBJ2-1,CASSLVGGFYNEQFF
TRBV6-1,NA,TRBJ2-3,CASSEWRGEGTDTQYF
TRBV7-9,NA,TRBJ1-4,CASSPWTDPNEKLFF
TRBV16,NA,TRBJ1-2,CASSQLMGQGYGYTF
TRBV4-1,NA,TRBJ2-2,CASSHAGTWTGELFF
TRBV2,NA,TRBJ1-3,CASRGGSILYF
TRBV7-9,NA,TRBJ1-1,CASSLKSAPEAFF
TRBV29-1,NA,TRBJ2-7,CSVGWDEQYF
TRBV7-9,NA,TRBJ2-7,CASAKGQVDYEQYF
TRBV19,few,TRBJ1-4,CASSIVPRKLFF